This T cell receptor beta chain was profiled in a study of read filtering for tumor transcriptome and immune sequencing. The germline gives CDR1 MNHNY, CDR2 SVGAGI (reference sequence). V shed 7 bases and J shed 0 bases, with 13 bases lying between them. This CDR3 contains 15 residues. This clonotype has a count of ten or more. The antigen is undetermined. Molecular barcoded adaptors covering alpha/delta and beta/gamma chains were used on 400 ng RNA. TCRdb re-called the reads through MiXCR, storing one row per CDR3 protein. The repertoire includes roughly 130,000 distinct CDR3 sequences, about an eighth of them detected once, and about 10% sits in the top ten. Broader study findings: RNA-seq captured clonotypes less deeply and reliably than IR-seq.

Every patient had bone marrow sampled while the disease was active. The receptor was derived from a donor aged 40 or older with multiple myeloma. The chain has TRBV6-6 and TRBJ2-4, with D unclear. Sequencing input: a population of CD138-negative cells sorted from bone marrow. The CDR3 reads CASTRPSEAKNIQYF. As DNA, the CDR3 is TGTGCCAGCACCAGACCATCCGAAGCCAAAAACATTCAGTACTTC.